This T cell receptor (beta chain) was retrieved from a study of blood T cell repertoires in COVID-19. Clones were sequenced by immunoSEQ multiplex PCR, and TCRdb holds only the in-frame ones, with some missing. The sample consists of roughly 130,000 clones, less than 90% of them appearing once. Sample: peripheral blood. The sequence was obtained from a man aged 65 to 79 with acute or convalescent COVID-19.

The CDR3 loop is CASSLVGLAGVWGNEQFF. CDR3 DNA sequence: TGTGCCAGCAGCTTAGTCGGACTAGCGGGGGTTTGGGGCAATGAGCAGTTCTTC. V usage is TRBV7-8 and J usage is TRBJ2-1; 13 bases are shared with TRBD2. The V and J ends lost 1 base and 6 bases, in that order; junction bases with no gene match: 9. Germline CDR1 and CDR2: SGHVS and FQNEAQ. The CDR3 has 18 amino acids. The variable domain in full, with the rest retrieved from reference TRBV7-8 and TRBJ2-1, is GAGVSQSPRYKVAKRGQDVALRCDPISGHVSLFWYQQALGQGPEFLTYFQNEAQLDKSGLPSDRFFAERPEGSVSTLKIQRTQQEDSAVYLCASSLVGLAGVWGNEQFFGPGTRLTVL.